This T cell receptor beta chain was sequenced during a study of T-cell memory formation after mild COVID-19. Whole-study context: TCR clusters were mostly confined to one donor each. Whole-study results and caveats: Clones that contracted from day 15 to 85 were balanced CD4/CD8, while later expanders leaned CD4+.

TCRdb re-called the 5' RACE reads with MiXCR, one entry per CDR3 protein. The data contain roughly 47,000 distinct CDR3 sequences, approximately 7.6% of them singletons. The sample holds many counts of this clonotype. Its target is unknown. CDR1 is SGHRS and CDR2 is YFSETQ in the germline V gene. CDR3 length: 14 residues. Trimming shortened V by 2 bases and J by 4 bases, and 9 bases separated the two germline ends. V and J are TRBV5-1 and TRBJ2-2; D is unresolved. Input material: PBMCs or a T cell subset sorted from them (not recorded which). The source of this sequence is a young man who had mild COVID-19 (a few samples of this study predate the infection). Cell type and time point are not known. CDR3 loop: CASSFVGTTGELFF. Written as DNA, the CDR3 is TGCGCCAGCAGCTTTGTAGGAACCACCGGGGAGCTGTTTTTT. Variable domain in full (rest from reference TRBV5-1 and TRBJ2-2): KAGVTQTPRYLIKTRGQQVTLSCSPISGHRSVSWYQQTPGQGLQFLFEYFSETQRNKGNFPGRFSGRQFSNSRSEMNVSTLELGDSALYLCASSFVGTTGELFFGEGSRLTVL.